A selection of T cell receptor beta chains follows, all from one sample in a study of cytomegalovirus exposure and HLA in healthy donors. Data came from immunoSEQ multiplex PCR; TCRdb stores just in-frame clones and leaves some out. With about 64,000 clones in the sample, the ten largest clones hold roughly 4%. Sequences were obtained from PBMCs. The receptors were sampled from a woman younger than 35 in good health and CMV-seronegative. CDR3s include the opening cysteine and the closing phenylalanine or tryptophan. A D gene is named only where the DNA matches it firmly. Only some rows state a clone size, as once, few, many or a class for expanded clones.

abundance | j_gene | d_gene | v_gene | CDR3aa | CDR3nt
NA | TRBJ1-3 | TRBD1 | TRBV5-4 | CASSSGQGAGTGNTIYF | TGTGCCAGCAGCTCTGGACAGGGGGCGGGTACTGGAAACACCATATATTTT
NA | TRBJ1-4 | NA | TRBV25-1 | CASSELQGREKLFF | TGTGCCAGCAGTGAATTACAGGGCCGCGAAAAACTGTTTTTT
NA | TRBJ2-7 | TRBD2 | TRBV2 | CASRGQREYGQYF | TGTGCCAGCAGGGGTCAGCGGGAGTATGGGCAGTACTTC
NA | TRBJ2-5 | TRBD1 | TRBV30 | CAWRGQGAAETQYF | TGTGCCTGGAGGGGGCAGGGGGCTGCGGAGACCCAGTACTTC
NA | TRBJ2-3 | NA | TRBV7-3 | CASSSATVTDTQYF | TGTGCCAGCAGCTCAGCGACGGTCACAGATACGCAGTATTTT
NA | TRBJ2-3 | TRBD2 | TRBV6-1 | CASSEDGGSTDTQYF | TGTGCCAGCAGTGAAGACGGGGGGAGCACAGATACGCAGTATTTT
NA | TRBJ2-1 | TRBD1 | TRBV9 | CASSARTGTSYNEQFF | TGTGCCAGCAGCGCACGGACAGGGACCTCCTACAATGAGCAGTTCTTC
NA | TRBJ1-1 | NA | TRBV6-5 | CASSYSSDTEAFF | TGTGCCAGCAGTTACTCTTCGGACACTGAAGCTTTCTTT
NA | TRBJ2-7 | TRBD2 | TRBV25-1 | CASEPPGLGDEQYF | TGTGCCAGTGAACCTCCGGGACTAGGGGACGAGCAGTACTTC
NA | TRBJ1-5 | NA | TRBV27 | CASSLQGEQPQHF | TGTGCCAGCAGTTTACAGGGTGAACAGCCCCAGCATTTT
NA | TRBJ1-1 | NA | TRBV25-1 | CASSGPWRKDPEAFF | TGTGCCAGCAGTGGTCCTTGGAGGAAAGATCCTGAAGCTTTCTTT
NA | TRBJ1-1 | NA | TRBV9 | CATGRDPGTEAFF | TGTGCCACCGGGCGGGACCCGGGGACTGAAGCTTTCTTT
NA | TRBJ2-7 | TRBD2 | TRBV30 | CAWDHGLAETYEQYF | TGTGCCTGGGACCATGGACTAGCGGAGACATACGAGCAGTACTTC
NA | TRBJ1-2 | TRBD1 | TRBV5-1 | CASSYSPGGLEGYTF | TGCGCCAGCAGCTACTCTCCAGGGGGCTTAGAGGGCTACACCTTC
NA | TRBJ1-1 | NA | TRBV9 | CASTDHQGLGTEAFF | TGTGCCAGCACCGATCACCAGGGGTTGGGCACTGAAGCTTTCTTT
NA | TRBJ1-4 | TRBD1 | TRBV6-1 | CASALTGANEKLFF | TGTGCCAGCGCCCTAACAGGGGCTAATGAAAAACTGTTTTTT
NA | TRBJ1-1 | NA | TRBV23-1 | CARETQGLNTEAFF | TGCGCCAGGGAAACACAGGGTTTGAACACTGAAGCTTTCTTT
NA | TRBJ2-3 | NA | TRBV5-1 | CASWDTGSTDTQYF | TGCGCCAGCTGGGATACGGGGAGCACAGATACGCAGTATTTT
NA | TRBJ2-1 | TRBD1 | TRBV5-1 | CASSPPLWTGNNEQFF | TGCGCCAGCAGCCCACCTCTATGGACAGGTAACAATGAGCAGTTCTTC
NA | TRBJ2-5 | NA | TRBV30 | CAWSAVGDRYF | TGTGCCTGGAGTGCCGTCGGAGACCGGTACTTC
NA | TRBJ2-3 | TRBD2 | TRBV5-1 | CASSLARGREWDKQYF | TGCGCCAGCAGCTTGGCTCGCGGGAGGGAGTGGGATAAGCAGTATTTT
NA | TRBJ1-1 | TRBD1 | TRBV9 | CASSRDSEAFF | TGTGCCAGCAGTAGGGACAGTGAAGCTTTCTTT
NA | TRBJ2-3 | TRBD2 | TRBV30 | CAWTVAGGPDTQYF | TGTGCCTGGACCGTAGCGGGAGGGCCAGATACGCAGTATTTT
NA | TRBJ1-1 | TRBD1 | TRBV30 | CAWSDVTGPNTEAFF | TGTGCCTGGAGCGATGTGACAGGGCCGAACACTGAAGCTTTCTTT
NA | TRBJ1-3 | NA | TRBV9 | CASSVGGGRSGNTIYF | TGTGCCAGCAGCGTAGGCGGCGGCCGCTCTGGAAACACCATATATTTT
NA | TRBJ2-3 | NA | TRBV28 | CASSRSGYTQYF | TGTGCCAGCAGTCGTAGCGGTTATACGCAGTATTTT
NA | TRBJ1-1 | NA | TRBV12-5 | CASLRNTEAFF | TGTGCTAGTTTGAGAAACACTGAAGCTTTCTTT
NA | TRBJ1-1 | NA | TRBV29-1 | CSVGDTNTEAFF | TGCAGCGTTGGGGACACCAACACTGAAGCTTTCTTT
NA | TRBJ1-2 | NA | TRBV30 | CAWSVGGGGYGYTF | TGTGCCTGGAGTGTCGGGGGTGGGGGCTATGGCTACACCTTC
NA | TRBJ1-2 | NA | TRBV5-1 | CASSLAGLLTDGYTF | TGCGCCAGCAGCTTGGCAGGGTTACTTACGGATGGCTACACCTTC
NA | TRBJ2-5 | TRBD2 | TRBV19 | CASSRSPSGETQYF | TGTGCCAGTAGTAGATCGCCTAGCGGGGAGACCCAGTACTTC
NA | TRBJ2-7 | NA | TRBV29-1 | CSVGVSSYEQYF | TGCAGCGTTGGTGTCAGCTCCTACGAGCAGTACTTC
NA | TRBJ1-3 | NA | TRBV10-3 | CAISADGRLLGNTIYF | TGTGCCATCAGTGCGGACGGGAGATTACTTGGAAACACCATATATTTT
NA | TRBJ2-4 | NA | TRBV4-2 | CASSQGGGSIQYF | TGTGCCAGCAGCCAAGGAGGTGGTAGCATTCAGTACTTC
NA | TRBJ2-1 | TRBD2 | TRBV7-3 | CASSTQRGGSYNEQFF | TGTGCCAGCAGCACCCAGCGGGGGGGCTCCTACAATGAGCAGTTCTTC
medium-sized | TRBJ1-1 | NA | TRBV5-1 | CASSGGSAVGEAFF | TGCGCCAGCAGCGGGGGGTCAGCCGTAGGGGAAGCTTTCTTT
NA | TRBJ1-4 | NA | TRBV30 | CALQNYSEIHEKLFF | TGTGCCCTGCAAAATTATTCCGAGATTCATGAAAAACTGTTTTTT
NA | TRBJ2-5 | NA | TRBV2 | CASSDIQETQYF | TGTGCCAGCAGTGATATCCAAGAGACCCAGTACTTC
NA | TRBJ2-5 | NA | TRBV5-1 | CASSPPGPQETQYF | TGCGCCAGCAGCCCTCCAGGCCCCCAAGAGACCCAGTACTTC
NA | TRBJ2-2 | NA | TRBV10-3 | CAISEPGAGRANTGELFF | TGTGCCATCAGTGAGCCCGGTGCGGGCAGAGCAAACACCGGGGAGCTGTTTTTT